The 30 T cell receptor beta chains below were found in one sample sequenced in a study of a mutant IDH1 vaccine in newly diagnosed glioma (dated by TCRdb to the early 2020s). This sample's time point label indicates: week 23, last vaccination. Each vaccine dose was 300 ug of a 20-mer mutant IDH1 peptide in Montanide, given subcutaneously with topical imiquimod. Their specific antigens are unknown. Receptor libraries were prepared by the immunoSEQ multiplex PCR assay. The table comes from immuneACCESS by way of TCRdb, which keeps in-frame sequences with V and J called. Part of the clones is missing from these tables; in studies checked, under half for an unresolved V gene and the rest for unknown reasons. The sample records about 43,000 clones, around 85% of which are singletons. The top ten constitute approximately 2.5% of the sample. The sample consisted of PBMCs, taken from a glioma patient whose treatment included an IDH1 peptide vaccine. The receptors shown here come from a young woman with glioma. Some clones in this sample may be carry-over from other donors' samples.

This clone showed up just once. The chain combines TRBV6-4 with TRBJ2-7, with D tentatively TRBD2 (5 bases). The germline gives CDR1 MRHNA, CDR2 SNTAGT. The CDR3 contains 15 residues. V lost 2 bases and J lost 5, with 16 bases in between. CDR3 residues: CASSDTAAPSNEQYF. As DNA, the CDR3 is TGTGCCAGCAGTGACACAGCGGCCCCAAGTAACGAGCAGTACTTC.

The J gene is TRBJ1-1, the V gene TRBV28, with D possibly TRBD1 on 5 matching bases. Germline loops: CDR1 MDHEN, CDR2 SYDVKM. This CDR3 is 14 amino acids long. Trimming removed 6 bases at V and 5 bases at J, with 16 bases between. This chain's CDR3 is CASRRQGVRTEAFF. The CDR3 DNA sequence: TGTGCCAGCAGAAGGCAGGGAGTTAGGACTGAAGCTTTCTTT.

The chain has TRBV11-1 and TRBJ1-1; D is perhaps TRBD1 (5 bases). CDR1 and CDR2 from the germline V gene are SGHAT and FQDESV (reference sequence). CDR3 length equals 14 residues. With 3 bases removed from V and 7 bases from J, the gap between germline ends came to 15 bases. The CDR3 DNA reads TGTGCCAGCAGCTTCCCGGGACGCAGCGATGAAGCTTTCTTT. It codes for CASSFPGRSDEAFF.

Here the CDR3 DNA reads TGTGCCAGCAGCCTTAGACAGGACAGGGTGGGAAGTACTGAAGCTTTCTTT. Amino acids: CASSLRQDRVGSTEAFF. The V gene is TRBV11-3, the J gene TRBJ1-1, with 8 nucleotides matching TRBD1. The V gene end was trimmed by 5 bases and the J gene end by 5 bases; junction bases not matched to a gene: 16. Germline-derived CDR1 and CDR2 are SGHNT and YENEEA. The CDR3 runs to 17 residues.

This chain joins TRBV2 and TRBJ2-3; 10 positions match TRBD2. The germline CDR1 and CDR2 sequences are SNHLY and FYNNEI. CDR3 length: 15 residues. V shed 7 bases and J 3 bases; nucleotides not matched to a gene: 7. CDR3 DNA: TGTGCCAGCAATTTAGCGGGGGGAAGAACAGATACGCAGTATTTT. Its translation: CASNLAGGRTDTQYF.

The genes are TRBV19 and TRBJ1-4, with TRBD1 matching over 7 bases. This CDR3 comprises 18 residues. Losses at the gene ends were 3 bases for V and 3 bases for J; bases not matched to a gene: 13. CDR1 and CDR2 (germline): LNHDA, SQIVND (reference sequence). In DNA form, the CDR3 reads TGTGCCAGTAGTATGGAGGGGGCGGTATATCGGTCTAATGAAAAACTGTTTTTT. The encoded protein is CASSMEGAVYRSNEKLFF.

This sequence joins TRBV7-9 and TRBJ2-1; D unclear. The CDR3 totals 15 residues. CDR1 is SEHNR, CDR2 FQNEAQ, per germline (reference sequence). V was pared by 5 bases and J by 4 bases, with 15 bases between. The CDR3 DNA follows: TGTGCCAGCAGCCCACCGGGCGGAAGTTACAATGAGCAGTTCTTC. Protein product: CASSPPGGSYNEQFF.

The gene calls are TRBV6-5 and TRBJ1-2; no reliable D call. Germline CDR1 is MNHEY and CDR2 is SVGAGI. V gave up 9 bases and J gave up 2 bases, with 7 bases separating them. This CDR3 has 11 amino acids. The CDR3 DNA reads TGTGCCAGTGGCCAGAACTATGGCTACACCTTC. Its translation is CASGQNYGYTF.

This chain links TRBV5-1 with TRBJ1-5; the D is unclear. The CDR3 contains 13 residues. Germline values: CDR1 SGHRS, CDR2 YFSETQ. V was pared by 0 bases and J by 5 bases, with 6 bases between. This chain's CDR3 is CASSLAQDQPQHF. The CDR3 DNA sequence: TGCGCCAGCAGCTTGGCCCAGGATCAGCCCCAGCATTTT.

This chain links TRBV2 with TRBJ2-2, with D perhaps matching TRBD1 (6 bases). There are 14 residues in the CDR3. With 5 bases removed from V and 8 bases from J, the gap between germline ends came to 15 bases. Germline lookup yields CDR1 SNHLY and CDR2 FYNNEI. CDR3: CASSRDTVRGELFF. The DNA of the CDR3 is TGTGCCAGCAGTAGGGACACTGTACGTGGGGAGCTGTTTTTT.

The chain links TRBV7-9 to TRBJ1-2, with TRBD1 identical over 9 bases. The J segment lost 8 bases and the V segment lost 5 bases, leaving 12 bases of the junction unmatched. The CDR3 extends over 15 amino acids. Germline values: CDR1 SEHNR, CDR2 FQNEAQ (reference sequence). This chain's CDR3 is CASSRGTGSPKGYTF. CDR3 in DNA: TGTGCCAGCAGCCGCGGGACAGGGTCCCCTAAGGGCTACACCTTC. The variable domain in full, with the rest retrieved from reference TRBV7-9 and TRBJ1-2, is DTGVSQNPRHKITKRGQNVTFRCDPISEHNRLYWYRQTLGQGPEFLTYFQNEAQLEKSRLLSDRFSAERPKGSFSTLEIQRTEQGDSAMYLCASSRGTGSPKGYTFGSGTRLTVV.

The V gene is TRBV5-4, the J gene TRBJ1-1; 8 bases are a match to TRBD1. The CDR3 covers 14 residues. Germline V gene lookup returns CDR1 SGHNT and CDR2 YYREEE (reference sequence). Losses at the gene ends were 4 bases for V and 0 bases for J; bases not matched to a gene: 2. CDR3 DNA sequence: TGTGCCAGCAGCAAGGGACAGGTGAACACTGAAGCTTTCTTT. Protein product: CASSKGQVNTEAFF.

This clone turned up a few times. The CDR3: CASSLGALPEAFF. The CDR3 DNA is TGTGCCAGCAGCTTGGGGGCACTCCCCGAAGCTTTCTTT. The rearrangement joins TRBV5-4 to TRBJ1-1, with D hard to call. This CDR3 has 13 amino acids. From germline, CDR1 is SGHNT and CDR2 YYREEE (reference sequence). V gave up 0 bases and J gave up 8 bases, with 11 bases separating them. Full variable domain (remainder filled in from reference TRBV5-4 and TRBJ1-1): ETGVTQSPTHLIKTRGQQVTLRCSSQSGHNTVSWYQQALGQGPQFIFQYYREEENGRGNFPPRFSGLQFPNYSSELNVNALELDDSALYLCASSLGALPEAFFGQGTRLTVV.

This sequence joins TRBV11-1 and TRBJ2-7, with D perhaps matching TRBD1 or TRBD2 (7 bases each). The V and J ends lost 5 bases and 7 bases respectively, with 15 bases between them. The CDR3 has 13 amino acids. Germline assignment: CDR1 SGHAT and CDR2 FQDESV (reference sequence). Here the CDR3 DNA reads TGTGCCAGCAGCCCCAGACAGGGAGGGGAGCAGTACTTC. Its protein product is CASSPRQGGEQYF.

The chain has TRBV5-1 and TRBJ1-1, with 10 bases matching TRBD1. The V gene's germline CDR1 is SGHRS and CDR2 YFSETQ. The CDR3 has 15 amino acids. V shed 4 bases, J shed 8 bases, and the junction held 11 bases outside the gene matches. The CDR3 region is CASSPALGTGEEAFF. CDR3 nucleotide sequence: TGCGCCAGCAGCCCGGCCCTCGGGACAGGGGAAGAAGCTTTCTTT.

This chain uses TRBV27 with TRBJ1-1; D not certain. The V end was cut by 0 bases, the J end by 10 bases, with 18 bases between. The CDR3 runs 15 residues. The germline gives CDR1 MNHEY, CDR2 SMNVEV (reference sequence). The CDR3 reads CASSLSGSLGFPAFF. The CDR3 nucleotides are TGTGCCAGCAGTTTATCGGGATCTCTCGGATTCCCAGCTTTCTTT.

V and J are TRBV6-6 and TRBJ1-1, with D possibly matching TRBD1 (5 bases). This CDR3 contains 16 residues. The germline V and J ends were trimmed by 7 bases and 4 bases, with 22 bases remaining between them. CDR1 is MNHNY and CDR2 is SVGAGI in the germline V gene (reference sequence). The CDR3 DNA follows: TGTGCCAGCATCCCAGGGACTGGGGGAGGACGCACTGAAGCTTTCTTT. Its translation is CASIPGTGGGRTEAFF.

J is TRBJ1-4 and V is TRBV4-3, with 8 nucleotides matching TRBD1. The germline gives CDR1 LGHNA, CDR2 YSLEER. The V segment lost 0 bases and the J segment 8 bases; nucleotides outside the gene matches: 8. CDR3 length: 16 residues. This CDR3 is CASSQESGGQAEKLFF. As DNA, the CDR3 is TGCGCCAGCAGCCAAGAATCCGGGGGACAGGCAGAAAAACTGTTTTTT.

The chain uses TRBV6-1 and TRBJ1-2, with 12 bases matching TRBD1. Trimming removed 8 bases from V and 7 bases from J; junction bases left unmatched: 5. Germline values: CDR1 MNHNS, CDR2 SASEGT. The CDR3 covers 13 residues. The CDR3 here is CASWGQGAVGYTF. The CDR3 bases are TGTGCCAGCTGGGGACAGGGGGCTGTTGGCTACACCTTC.

The chain is built from TRBV11-2 and TRBJ2-1; TRBD2 might be the D (7 bases). The germline CDR1 and CDR2 sequences are SGHAT and FQNNGV. There are 15 residues in the CDR3. Trimming removed 6 bases from V and 5 bases from J, with 17 bases in between. The CDR3 DNA follows: TGTGCCAGCAGGTACACGGGGGGCCGCGACAATGAGCAGTTCTTC. The encoded protein is CASRYTGGRDNEQFF.

The count of this clone is one. The V and J genes are TRBV7-2 and TRBJ2-7; 7 positions match TRBD2. The V gene end was trimmed by 5 bases and the J gene end by 4 bases; junction bases not matched to a gene: 2. The CDR3 loop spans 12 amino acids. Germline CDR1 SGHTA, CDR2 FQGNSA. CDR3: CASSPGGYEQYF. CDR3 DNA: TGTGCCAGCAGCCCGGGGGGTTACGAGCAGTACTTC.

This chain joins TRBV5-1 and TRBJ2-3; D call uncertain. The germline V gene encodes CDR1 SGHRS and CDR2 YFSETQ. This CDR3 is 16 amino acids long. V lost 0 bases, J lost 2 bases, and 13 bases lay in between. The CDR3 loop is CASSLEPPYYTDTQYF. The CDR3 DNA reads as TGCGCCAGCAGCTTGGAGCCCCCCTATTACACAGATACGCAGTATTTT.

The chain couples TRBV13 to TRBJ2-7; 9 bases map to TRBD1. Germline CDR1 and CDR2: PRHDT and FYEKMQ (reference sequence). This CDR3 is built from 15 residues. V lost 5 bases and J lost 3; bases outside the gene matches: 8. Here the CDR3 DNA reads TGTGCCAGCAGCCAAACGGACAGGGGAGGCTACGAGCAGTACTTC. Its translation is CASSQTDRGGYEQYF. The full variable domain, completed using reference TRBV13 and TRBJ2-7, is AAGVIQSPRHLIKEKRETATLKCYPIPRHDTVYWYQQGPGQDPQFLISFYEKMQSDKGSIPDRFSAQQFSDYHSELNMSSLELGDSALYFCASSQTDRGGYEQYFGPGTRLTVT.

The chain uses TRBV5-1 and TRBJ1-1; D might be TRBD1 (5 bases). From germline, CDR1 is SGHRS and CDR2 YFSETQ. The CDR3 runs to 14 residues. V was pared by 2 bases and J by 4 bases, with 12 bases between. The CDR3 protein is CASSFAAGGTEAFF. The CDR3 bases are TGCGCCAGCAGCTTTGCGGCCGGGGGCACTGAAGCTTTCTTT.

The V and J genes are TRBV7-6 and TRBJ2-2, with TRBD2 matching 14 bases. The V and J ends lost 5 bases and 5 bases, in that order; junction bases with no gene match: 7. Germline CDR1 and CDR2: SGHVS and FNYEAQ. The CDR3 length is 17 residues. In nucleotides, the CDR3 is TGTGCCAGCAGCGCCCGACTAGCGGGAGGGAGGACCGGGGAGCTGTTTTTT. Translating gives CASSARLAGGRTGELFF.

V usage is TRBV18 and J usage is TRBJ1-2; D is ambiguous. The CDR3 covers 17 residues. CDR1 KGHSH and CDR2 LQKENI come from the germline V gene. Trimming shortened V by 0 bases and J by 7 bases, and 21 bases separated the two germline ends. The CDR3 spells CASSPPGSTERRGGYTF. The CDR3 nucleotides are TGTGCCAGCTCACCACCGGGGAGCACAGAGAGACGAGGTGGCTACACCTTC. Combining the CDR3 with reference TRBV18 and TRBJ1-2 gives the whole variable domain NAGVMQNPRHLVRRRGQEARLRCSPMKGHSHVYWYRQLPEEGLKFMVYLQKENIIDESGMPKERFSAEFPKEGPSILRIQQVVRGDSAAYFCASSPPGSTERRGGYTFGSGTRLTVV.

The gene calls are TRBV29-1 and TRBJ1-2, with TRBD1 matching over 10 bases. The CDR3 covers 13 residues. V lost 1 base and J lost 8; bases outside the gene matches: 4. Germline CDR1 SQVTM, CDR2 ANQGSEA. CDR3 loop: CSVEGQGAGGYTF. The CDR3 DNA reads TGCAGCGTTGAAGGACAGGGGGCGGGCGGCTACACCTTC. The entire variable domain, with the rest obtained from reference TRBV29-1 and TRBJ1-2, is as follows: SAVISQKPSRDICQRGTSLTIQCQVDSQVTMMFWYRQQPGQSLTLIATANQGSEATYESGFVIDKFPISRPNLTFSTLTVSNMSPEDSSIYLCSVEGQGAGGYTFGSGTRLTVV.

The chain joins TRBV29-1 to TRBJ1-5; no clear D gene. Germline values: CDR1 SQVTM, CDR2 ANQGSEA. This CDR3 spans 15 amino acids. The V gene lost 4 bases and the J gene lost 10 bases, with 23 bases spanning the gap. The CDR3 loop is CSVGLLRQSEGPQHF. CDR3 bases: TGCAGCGTTGGACTCCTTCGACAATCAGAAGGTCCCCAGCATTTT.

The rearrangement links TRBV6-6 to TRBJ2-7; 7 positions agree with TRBD2. Germline CDR1 MNHNY, CDR2 SVGAGI (reference sequence). Trimming took 2 bases from V and 2 from J; bases not matched to a gene: 0. CDR3 length: 13 amino acids. The CDR3 spells CASSYLAAYEQYF. In DNA, the CDR3 is TGTGCCAGCAGTTACCTAGCGGCCTACGAGCAGTACTTC.

The chain uses TRBV19 and TRBJ1-2; D is uncertain. Per the germline V gene, CDR1 is LNHDA and CDR2 is SQIVND (reference sequence). CDR3 length equals 8 residues. Trimming stripped 9 bases from V and 8 bases from J, with 4 bases between. The CDR3 DNA sequence: TGTGCCAGAGAGGGCTACACCTTC. It encodes CAREGYTF.